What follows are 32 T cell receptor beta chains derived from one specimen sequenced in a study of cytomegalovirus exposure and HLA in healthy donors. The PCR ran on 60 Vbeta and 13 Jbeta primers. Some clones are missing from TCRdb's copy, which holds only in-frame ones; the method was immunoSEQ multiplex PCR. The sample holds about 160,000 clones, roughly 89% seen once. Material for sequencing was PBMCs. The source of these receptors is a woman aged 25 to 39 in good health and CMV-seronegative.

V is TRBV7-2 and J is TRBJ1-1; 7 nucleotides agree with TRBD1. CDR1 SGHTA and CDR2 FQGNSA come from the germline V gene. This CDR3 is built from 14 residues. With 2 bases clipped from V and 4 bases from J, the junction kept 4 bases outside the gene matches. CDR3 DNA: TGTGCCAGCAGCTTATCTGGGACAGCCACTGAAGCTTTCTTT. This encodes CASSLSGTATEAFF.

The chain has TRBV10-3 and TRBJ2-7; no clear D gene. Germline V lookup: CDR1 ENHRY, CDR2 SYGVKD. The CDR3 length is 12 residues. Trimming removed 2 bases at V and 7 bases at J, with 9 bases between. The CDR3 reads CAISEQLYEQYF. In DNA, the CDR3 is TGTGCCATCAGTGAGCAACTGTATGAGCAGTACTTC.

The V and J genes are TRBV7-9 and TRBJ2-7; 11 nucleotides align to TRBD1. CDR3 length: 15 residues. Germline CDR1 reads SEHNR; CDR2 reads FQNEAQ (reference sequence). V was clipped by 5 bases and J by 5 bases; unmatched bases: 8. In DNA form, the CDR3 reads TGTGCCAGCAGCCACCGGGACAGGGGGTCCAACGAGCAGTACTTC. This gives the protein CASSHRDRGSNEQYF.

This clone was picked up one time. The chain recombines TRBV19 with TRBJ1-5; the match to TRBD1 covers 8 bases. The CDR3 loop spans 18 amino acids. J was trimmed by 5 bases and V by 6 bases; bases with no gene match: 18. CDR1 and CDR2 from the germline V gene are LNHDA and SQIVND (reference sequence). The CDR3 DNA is TGTGCCAGTAGCCCCGTTCAGGGGGCGCTGGGATCCGATCAGCCCCAGCATTTT. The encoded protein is CASSPVQGALGSDQPQHF. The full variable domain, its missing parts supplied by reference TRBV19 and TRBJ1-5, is DGGITQSPKYLFRKEGQNVTLSCEQNLNHDAMYWYRQDPGQGLRLIYYSQIVNDFQKGDIAEGYSVSREKKESFPLTVTSAQKNPTAFYLCASSPVQGALGSDQPQHFGDGTRLSIL.

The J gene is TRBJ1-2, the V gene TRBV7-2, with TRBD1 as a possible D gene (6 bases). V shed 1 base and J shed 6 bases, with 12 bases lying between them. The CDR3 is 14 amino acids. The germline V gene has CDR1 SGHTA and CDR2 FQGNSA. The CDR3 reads CASSLGWGRDGYTF. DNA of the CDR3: TGTGCCAGCAGCTTAGGGTGGGGGCGGGATGGCTACACCTTC.

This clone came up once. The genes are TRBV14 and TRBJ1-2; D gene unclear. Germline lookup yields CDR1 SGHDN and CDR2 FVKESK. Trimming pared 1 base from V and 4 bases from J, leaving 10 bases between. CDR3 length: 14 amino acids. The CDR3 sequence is CASSQGAVGYGYTF. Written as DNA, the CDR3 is TGTGCCAGCAGCCAAGGAGCGGTGGGCTATGGCTACACCTTC.

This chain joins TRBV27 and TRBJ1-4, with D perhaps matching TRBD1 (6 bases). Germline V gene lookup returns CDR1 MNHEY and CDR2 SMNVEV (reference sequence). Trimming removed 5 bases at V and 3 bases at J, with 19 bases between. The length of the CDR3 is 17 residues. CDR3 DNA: TGTGCCAGCAGTCTAGCCGGGGCAGGGGCAGCTAATGAAAAACTGTTTTTT. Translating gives CASSLAGAGAANEKLFF.

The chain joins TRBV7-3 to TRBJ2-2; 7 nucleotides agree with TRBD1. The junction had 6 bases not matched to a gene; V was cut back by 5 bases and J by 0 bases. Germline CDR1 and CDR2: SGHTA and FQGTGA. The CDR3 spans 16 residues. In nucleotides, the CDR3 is TGTGCCAGCAGCCCAACAGGGGCCGCGAACACCGGGGAGCTGTTTTTT. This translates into CASSPTGAANTGELFF.

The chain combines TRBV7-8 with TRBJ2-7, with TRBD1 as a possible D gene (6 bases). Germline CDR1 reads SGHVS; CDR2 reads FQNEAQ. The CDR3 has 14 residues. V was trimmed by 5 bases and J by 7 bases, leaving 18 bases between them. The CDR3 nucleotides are TGTGCCAGCAGCGCGGCAGAGATCCAGGGGGAGCAGTACTTC. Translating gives CASSAAEIQGEQYF.

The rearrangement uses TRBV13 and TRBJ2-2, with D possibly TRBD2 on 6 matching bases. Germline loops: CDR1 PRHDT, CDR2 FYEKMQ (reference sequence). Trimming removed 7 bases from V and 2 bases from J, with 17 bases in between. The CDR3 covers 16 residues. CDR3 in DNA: TGTGCCAGCACCACCGGGAGCAGGGTAAACACCGGGGAGCTGTTTTTT. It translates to CASTTGSRVNTGELFF.

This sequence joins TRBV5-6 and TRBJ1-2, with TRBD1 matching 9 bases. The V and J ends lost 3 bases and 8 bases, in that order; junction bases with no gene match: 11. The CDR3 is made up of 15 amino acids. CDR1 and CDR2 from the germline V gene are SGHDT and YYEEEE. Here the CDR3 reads CASSWAVQGARGYTF. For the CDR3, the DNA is TGTGCCAGCAGCTGGGCCGTACAGGGGGCGCGAGGCTACACCTTC.

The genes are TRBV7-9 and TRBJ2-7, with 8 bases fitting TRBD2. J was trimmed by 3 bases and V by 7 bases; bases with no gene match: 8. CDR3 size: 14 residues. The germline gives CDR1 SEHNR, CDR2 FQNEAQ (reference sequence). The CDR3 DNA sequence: TGTGCCAGCATCCCGCGGGGGGAAGACTACGAGCAGTACTTC. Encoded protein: CASIPRGEDYEQYF.

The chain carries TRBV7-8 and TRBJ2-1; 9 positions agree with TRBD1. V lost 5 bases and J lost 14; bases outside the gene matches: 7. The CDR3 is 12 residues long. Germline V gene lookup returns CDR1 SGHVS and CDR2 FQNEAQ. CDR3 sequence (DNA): TGTGCCAGCAGCGACTTCGGGACAGGGAAGTTCTTC. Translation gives CASSDFGTGKFF.

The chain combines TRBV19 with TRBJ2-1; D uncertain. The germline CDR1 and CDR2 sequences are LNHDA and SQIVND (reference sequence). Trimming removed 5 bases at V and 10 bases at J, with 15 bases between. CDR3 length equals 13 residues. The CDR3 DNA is TGTGCCAGTAGTGCGGAGACCGGCACCGAGCAGTTCTTC. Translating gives CASSAETGTEQFF.

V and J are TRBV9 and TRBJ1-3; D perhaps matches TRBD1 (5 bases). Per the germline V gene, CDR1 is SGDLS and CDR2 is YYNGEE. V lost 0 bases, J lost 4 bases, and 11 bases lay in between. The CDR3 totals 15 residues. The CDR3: CASSVELGPGNTIYF. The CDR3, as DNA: TGTGCCAGCAGCGTAGAGCTGGGGCCGGGAAACACCATATATTTT.

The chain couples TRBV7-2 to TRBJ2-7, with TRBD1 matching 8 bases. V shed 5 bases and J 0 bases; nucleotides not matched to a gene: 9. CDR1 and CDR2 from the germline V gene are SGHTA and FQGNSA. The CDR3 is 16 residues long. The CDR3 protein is CASSVTGVIASYEQYF. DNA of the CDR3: TGTGCCAGCAGCGTGACAGGGGTTATCGCCTCCTACGAGCAGTACTTC.

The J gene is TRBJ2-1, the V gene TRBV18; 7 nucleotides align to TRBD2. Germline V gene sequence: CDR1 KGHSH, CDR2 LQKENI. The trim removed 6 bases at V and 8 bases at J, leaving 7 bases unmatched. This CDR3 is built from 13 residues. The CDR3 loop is CASSGPGGDEQFF. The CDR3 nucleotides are TGTGCCAGCTCCGGCCCGGGAGGAGATGAGCAGTTCTTC.

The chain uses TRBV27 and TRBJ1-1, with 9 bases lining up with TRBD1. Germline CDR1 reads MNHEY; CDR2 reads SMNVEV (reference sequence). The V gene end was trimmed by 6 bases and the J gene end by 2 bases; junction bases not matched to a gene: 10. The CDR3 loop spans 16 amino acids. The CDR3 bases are TGTGCCAGCAGCTTCCGCCCGACAGGGGGAAACACTGAAGCTTTCTTT. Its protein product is CASSFRPTGGNTEAFF.

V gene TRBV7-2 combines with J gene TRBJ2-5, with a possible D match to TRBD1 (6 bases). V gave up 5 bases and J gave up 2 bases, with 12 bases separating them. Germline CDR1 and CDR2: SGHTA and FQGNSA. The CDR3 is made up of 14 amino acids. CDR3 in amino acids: CASSADSWQETQYF. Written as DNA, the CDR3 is TGTGCCAGCAGCGCGGACAGCTGGCAAGAGACCCAGTACTTC.

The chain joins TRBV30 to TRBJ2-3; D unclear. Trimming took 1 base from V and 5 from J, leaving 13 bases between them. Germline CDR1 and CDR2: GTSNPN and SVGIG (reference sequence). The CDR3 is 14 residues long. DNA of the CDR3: TGTGCCTGGAGTGGGATGGGCGCCGTAGATACGCAGTATTTT. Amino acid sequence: CAWSGMGAVDTQYF. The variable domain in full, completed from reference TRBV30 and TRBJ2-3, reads SQTIHQWPATLVQPVGSPLSLECTVEGTSNPNLYWYRQAAGRGLQLLFYSVGIGQISSEVPQNLSASRPQDRQFILSSKKLLLSDSGFYLCAWSGMGAVDTQYFGPGTRLTVL.

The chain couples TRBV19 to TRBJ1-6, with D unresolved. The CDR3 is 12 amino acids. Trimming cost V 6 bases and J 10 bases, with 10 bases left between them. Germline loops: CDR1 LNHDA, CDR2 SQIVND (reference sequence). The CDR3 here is CASRQQLSPLHF. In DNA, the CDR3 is TGTGCCAGTAGACAACAGTTATCACCCCTCCACTTT.

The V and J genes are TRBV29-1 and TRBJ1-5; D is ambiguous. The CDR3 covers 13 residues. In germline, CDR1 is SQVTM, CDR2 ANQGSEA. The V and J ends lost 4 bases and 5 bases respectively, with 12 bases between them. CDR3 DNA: TGCAGCGTTGCCTCAAAGACTGATCAGCCCCAGCATTTT. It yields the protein CSVASKTDQPQHF. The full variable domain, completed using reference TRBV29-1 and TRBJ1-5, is SAVISQKPSRDICQRGTSLTIQCQVDSQVTMMFWYRQQPGQSLTLIATANQGSEATYESGFVIDKFPISRPNLTFSTLTVSNMSPEDSSIYLCSVASKTDQPQHFGDGTRLSIL.

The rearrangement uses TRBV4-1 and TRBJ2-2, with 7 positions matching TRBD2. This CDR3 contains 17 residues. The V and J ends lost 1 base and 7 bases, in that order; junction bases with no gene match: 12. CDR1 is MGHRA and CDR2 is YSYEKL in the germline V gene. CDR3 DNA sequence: TGCGCCAGCAGCCAAGTGGGTCGTCGGACTAGACTCGGGGAGCTGTTTTTT. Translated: CASSQVGRRTRLGELFF.

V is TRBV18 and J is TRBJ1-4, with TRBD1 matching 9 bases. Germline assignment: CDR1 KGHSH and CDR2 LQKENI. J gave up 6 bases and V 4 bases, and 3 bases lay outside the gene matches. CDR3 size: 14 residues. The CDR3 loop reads CASSHRGRDEKLFF. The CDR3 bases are TGTGCCAGCTCACACAGGGGGCGTGATGAAAAACTGTTTTTT. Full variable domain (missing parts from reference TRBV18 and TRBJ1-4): NAGVMQNPRHLVRRRGQEARLRCSPMKGHSHVYWYRQLPEEGLKFMVYLQKENIIDESGMPKERFSAEFPKEGPSILRIQQVVRGDSAAYFCASSHRGRDEKLFFGSGTQLSVL.

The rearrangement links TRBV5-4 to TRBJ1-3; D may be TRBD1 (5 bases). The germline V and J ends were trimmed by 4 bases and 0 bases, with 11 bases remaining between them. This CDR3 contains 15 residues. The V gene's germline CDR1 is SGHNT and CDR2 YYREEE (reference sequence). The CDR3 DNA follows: TGTGCCAGCAGCGTGGGACGGAGCTCTGGAAACACCATATATTTT. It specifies CASSVGRSSGNTIYF.

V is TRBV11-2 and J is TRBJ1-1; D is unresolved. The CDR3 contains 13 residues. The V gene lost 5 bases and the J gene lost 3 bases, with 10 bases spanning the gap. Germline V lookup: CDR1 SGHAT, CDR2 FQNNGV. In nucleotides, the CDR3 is TGTGCCAGCAGCCGGAATCGGGACACTGAAGCTTTCTTT. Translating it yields CASSRNRDTEAFF. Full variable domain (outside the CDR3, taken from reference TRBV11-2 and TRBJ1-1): EAGVAQSPRYKIIEKRQSVAFWCNPISGHATLYWYQQILGQGPKLLIQFQNNGVVDDSQLPKDRFSAERLKGVDSTLKIQPAKLEDSAVYLCASSRNRDTEAFFGQGTRLTVV.

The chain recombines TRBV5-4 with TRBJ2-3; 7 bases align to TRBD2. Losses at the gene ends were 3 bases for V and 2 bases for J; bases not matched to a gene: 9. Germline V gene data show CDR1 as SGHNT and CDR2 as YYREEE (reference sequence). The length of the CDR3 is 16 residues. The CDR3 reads CASSSYPGTTTDTQYF. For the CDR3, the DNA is TGTGCCAGCAGCTCATACCCCGGGACTACCACAGATACGCAGTATTTT.

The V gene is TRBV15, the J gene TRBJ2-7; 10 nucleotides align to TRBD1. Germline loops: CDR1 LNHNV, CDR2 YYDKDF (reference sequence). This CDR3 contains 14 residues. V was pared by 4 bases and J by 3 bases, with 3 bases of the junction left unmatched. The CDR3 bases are TGTGCCACCAGCACCCGGACAGGGGGCTACGAGCAGTACTTC. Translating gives CATSTRTGGYEQYF.

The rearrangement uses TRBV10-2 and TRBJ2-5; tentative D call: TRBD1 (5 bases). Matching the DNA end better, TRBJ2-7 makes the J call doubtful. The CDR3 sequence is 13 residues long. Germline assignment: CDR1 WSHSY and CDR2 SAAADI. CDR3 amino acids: CASSGGGSYEQYF. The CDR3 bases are TGCGCCAGCAGTGGGGGCGGCTCCTACGAGCAGTACTTC.

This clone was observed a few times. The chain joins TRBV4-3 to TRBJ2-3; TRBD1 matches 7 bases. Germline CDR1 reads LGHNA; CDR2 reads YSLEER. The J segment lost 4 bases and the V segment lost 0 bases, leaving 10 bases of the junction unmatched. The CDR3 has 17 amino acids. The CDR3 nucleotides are TGCGCCAGCAGCCAAGATAGGACAGGTAGCCCCCCAGATACGCAGTATTTT. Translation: CASSQDRTGSPPDTQYF.

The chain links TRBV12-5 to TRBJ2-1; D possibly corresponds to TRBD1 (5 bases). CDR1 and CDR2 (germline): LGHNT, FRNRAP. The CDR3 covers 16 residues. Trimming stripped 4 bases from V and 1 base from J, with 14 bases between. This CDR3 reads CASGSWQGQSYNEQFF. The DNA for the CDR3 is TGTGCTAGTGGTTCCTGGCAGGGCCAGTCCTACAATGAGCAGTTCTTC.

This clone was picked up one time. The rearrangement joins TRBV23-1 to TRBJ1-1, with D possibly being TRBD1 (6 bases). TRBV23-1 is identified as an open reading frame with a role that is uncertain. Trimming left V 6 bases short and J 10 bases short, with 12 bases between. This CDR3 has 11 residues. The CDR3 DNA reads TGCGCCAGCAGGGCGAGGGGGGGAGCTTTCTTT. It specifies CASRARGGAFF.